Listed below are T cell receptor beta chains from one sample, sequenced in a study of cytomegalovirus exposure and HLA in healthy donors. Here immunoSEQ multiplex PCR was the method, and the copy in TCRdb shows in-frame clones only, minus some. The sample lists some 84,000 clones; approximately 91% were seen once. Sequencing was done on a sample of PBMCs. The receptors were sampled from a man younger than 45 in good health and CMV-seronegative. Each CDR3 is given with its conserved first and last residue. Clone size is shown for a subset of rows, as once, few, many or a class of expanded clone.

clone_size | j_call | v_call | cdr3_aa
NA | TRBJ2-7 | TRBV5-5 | CASSLGQFYEWQYF
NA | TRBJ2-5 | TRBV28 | CASMQGIQETQYF
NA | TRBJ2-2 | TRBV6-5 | CASRRGEGTGELFF
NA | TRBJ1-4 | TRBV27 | CASSAPGGMGEKLFF
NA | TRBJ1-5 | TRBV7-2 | CASSLSEGSNQPQHF
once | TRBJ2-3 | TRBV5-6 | CASSLAGGPDTQYF
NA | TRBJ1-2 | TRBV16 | CASSQSAGNYGYTF
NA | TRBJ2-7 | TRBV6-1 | CASRGLVYEQYF
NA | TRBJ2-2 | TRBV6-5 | CASSYGLAGVTGELFF
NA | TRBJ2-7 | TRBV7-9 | CASSSGTGLYEQYF